These 16 T cell receptor beta chains were sequenced from one sample in a study of beta chain features in type 1 diabetes (dated by TCRdb to between 2017 and 2018). Study-wide findings and limitations: Type 1 diabetes patients showed a moderate but significant shortening of TCRB CDR3 length in all four CD4+ subsets.

These receptors' targets are unknown. The library was prepared using the immunoSEQ multiplex PCR assay. The High Capacity cDNA Reverse Transcription Kit was used to reverse transcribe all of the isolated RNA, meaning that expressed TCRB transcripts were what got sequenced. TCRdb took this table from immuneACCESS and kept in-frame rearrangements with V and J called. Such tables lack part of the clones; where checked against another copy, unresolved V genes explain under half of the gap, and the rest is unexplained. The sample has about 160,000 clones on record, roughly 60% of them singletons. Around 0.08% of the sample lies in the top ten. Sequencing was carried out using naive CD4+ T cells from blood. The cell subset or site label of this sample denotes: true naive CD4+ T cells. All receptors come from a man aged 25 to 40 with type 1 diabetes.

The genes are TRBV18 and TRBJ1-6; no reliable D call. Per germline, CDR1 KGHSH and CDR2 LQKENI. CDR3 length: 14 amino acids. V was pared by 4 bases and J by 7 bases, with 11 bases between. CDR3 protein: CASSLQEENSPLHF. The CDR3 DNA reads as TGTGCCAGCTCACTGCAAGAGGAGAATTCACCCCTCCACTTT.

The chain combines TRBV11-2 with TRBJ2-3; 7 bases are shared with TRBD2. Germline V CDR1 and CDR2: SGHAT, FQNNGV. The trim removed 4 bases at V and 4 bases at J, leaving 5 bases unmatched. This CDR3 has 14 residues. The CDR3 region has the DNA TGTGCCAGCAGCTCCTATCGGGGGGCAGATACGCAGTATTTT. Residues: CASSSYRGADTQYF. The complete variable domain, with remaining parts taken from reference TRBV11-2 and TRBJ2-3, reads EAGVAQSPRYKIIEKRQSVAFWCNPISGHATLYWYQQILGQGPKLLIQFQNNGVVDDSQLPKDRFSAERLKGVDSTLKIQPAKLEDSAVYLCASSSYRGADTQYFGPGTRLTVL.

This clone was counted a single time. The chain links TRBV27 to TRBJ2-1; D call uncertain. The CDR3 length is 13 residues. Germline V gene data show CDR1 as MNHEY and CDR2 as SMNVEV (reference sequence). Trimming left V 0 bases short and J 1 base short, with 1 base between. The CDR3 sequence is CASSLSSYNEQFF. The CDR3 nucleotides are TGTGCCAGCAGTTTATCGTCCTACAATGAGCAGTTCTTC.

This chain joins TRBV29-1 and TRBJ2-2; 12 positions agree with TRBD2. The CDR3 has 16 residues. Germline CDR1 reads SQVTM; CDR2 reads ANQGSEA. Losses at the gene ends were 2 bases for V and 3 bases for J; bases not matched to a gene: 4. As DNA, the CDR3 is TGCAGCGTTGAATTCTGGACTAGCGGGGACACCGGGGAGCTGTTTTTT. It codes for CSVEFWTSGDTGELFF.

This chain joins TRBV5-6 and TRBJ1-6; no reliable D call. Trimming removed 0 bases at V and 8 bases at J, with 9 bases between. Per germline, CDR1 SGHDT and CDR2 YYEEEE. The length of the CDR3 is 14 residues. The CDR3 region is CASSLVRRYSPLHF. The CDR3 nucleotides are TGTGCCAGCAGCTTGGTGCGCCGTTATTCACCCCTCCACTTT. Complete variable domain (other parts from reference TRBV5-6 and TRBJ1-6): DAGVTQSPTHLIKTRGQQVTLRCSPKSGHDTVSWYQQALGQGPQFIFQYYEEEERQRGNFPDRFSGHQFPNYSSELNVNALLLGDSALYLCASSLVRRYSPLHFGNGTRLTVT.

The CDR3 DNA is TGTGCCTGGAGTTCAGAGACCCAGTACTTC. Translating gives CAWSSETQYF. The V call is TRBV30, the J call TRBJ2-5; D not certain. The CDR3 loop spans 10 amino acids. From germline, CDR1 is GTSNPN and CDR2 SVGIG (reference sequence). V lost 2 bases and J lost 4, with 2 bases in between.

V gene TRBV7-2 combines with J gene TRBJ2-5; D is undetermined. V shed 2 bases and J shed 5 bases, with 15 bases lying between them. This CDR3 spans 15 amino acids. Germline CDR1 reads SGHTA; CDR2 reads FQGNSA. The CDR3, as DNA: TGTGCCAGCAGCTTAAAGAAAGCACCTCGGGAGACCCAGTACTTC. Translation: CASSLKKAPRETQYF.

The V and J genes are TRBV6-5 and TRBJ1-1; D is possibly TRBD1 (5 bases). The ends were cut back, 6 bases at V and 1 base at J, with 12 bases in the middle. The CDR3 consists of 14 residues. Germline CDR1 and CDR2: MNHEY and SVGAGI. As DNA, the CDR3 is TGTGCCAGCAGCGCCCTGGGGCCGAACACTGAAGCTTTCTTT. This encodes CASSALGPNTEAFF.

CDR3 in amino acids: CSVTDTYNEQFF. DNA of the CDR3: TGCAGCGTTACGGACACATACAATGAGCAGTTCTTC. The genes are TRBV29-1 and TRBJ2-1, with a possible D match to TRBD1 (5 bases). Between the trimmed V and J ends, which lost 5 bases and 4 bases, there was a span of 9 bases. Germline V gene lookup returns CDR1 SQVTM and CDR2 ANQGSEA. This CDR3 has 12 residues.

This clone has more than one count but fewer than ten. The rearrangement uses TRBV29-1 and TRBJ1-1; unclear D gene. CDR1 is SQVTM and CDR2 is ANQGSEA in the germline V gene. V was clipped by 3 bases and J by 5 bases, with 7 bases between them. CDR3 length equals 11 residues. The CDR3 region is CSVDSGTEAFF. In nucleotides, the CDR3 is TGCAGCGTTGATAGTGGGACTGAAGCTTTCTTT.

This clone has only a few counts. V gene TRBV6-5 combines with J gene TRBJ2-3, with D hard to call. Trimming cost V 5 bases and J 7 bases, with 13 bases left between them. Germline V gene data show CDR1 as MNHEY and CDR2 as SVGAGI. The CDR3 has 13 residues. The CDR3: CASSAPGPHTQYF. The DNA of the CDR3 is TGTGCCAGCAGTGCCCCCGGACCCCATACGCAGTATTTT.

The chain couples TRBV27 to TRBJ2-5; D remains unclear. Looked up from germline, CDR1 is MNHEY and CDR2 is SMNVEV (reference sequence). CDR3 length equals 14 residues. Trimming took off 5 bases at V and 2 bases at J, with 12 bases between the two ends. The CDR3 DNA sequence: TGTGCCAGCAGTGGGTCCCGGCTACAAGAGACCCAGTACTTC. Amino acid sequence: CASSGSRLQETQYF.

The rearrangement uses TRBV4-3 and TRBJ2-5; 7 bases agree with TRBD1. This CDR3 comprises 17 residues. After removal of 3 bases from V and 5 bases from J, the junction contained 15 bases not matched to a gene. Per the germline V gene, CDR1 is LGHNA and CDR2 is YSLEER. The CDR3 loop is CASSQGTAEIGEETQYF. CDR3 nucleotide sequence: TGCGCCAGCAGCCAGGGGACAGCTGAAATCGGAGAGGAGACCCAGTACTTC.

The chain combines TRBV29-1 with TRBJ1-4; D is unclear. Germline V gene sequence: CDR1 SQVTM, CDR2 ANQGSEA. The CDR3 loop spans 13 amino acids. Trimming left V 0 bases short and J 5 bases short, with 7 bases between. The CDR3 DNA sequence: TGCAGCGTTGAAGATGAGGGAAATGAAAAACTGTTTTTT. It translates to CSVEDEGNEKLFF.

The chain combines TRBV5-1 with TRBJ2-3; tentative D call: TRBD2 (5 bases). The CDR3 is 15 residues long. Germline CDR1 reads SGHRS; CDR2 reads YFSETQ. Trimming pared 3 bases from V and 2 bases from J, leaving 13 bases between. The CDR3 reads CASSSKGGPTDTQYF. In nucleotides, the CDR3 is TGCGCCAGCAGCTCTAAGGGCGGGCCCACAGATACGCAGTATTTT.

There are a few counts of this clone. J is TRBJ2-5 and V is TRBV29-1; D is ambiguous. This CDR3 spans 12 amino acids. V was trimmed by 4 bases and J by 2 bases, leaving 8 bases between them. The germline CDR1 and CDR2 sequences are SQVTM and ANQGSEA. The CDR3 here is CSVVYSQETQYF. The DNA of the CDR3 is TGCAGCGTTGTATACAGTCAAGAGACCCAGTACTTC. The complete variable domain, with remaining parts taken from reference TRBV29-1 and TRBJ2-5, reads SAVISQKPSRDICQRGTSLTIQCQVDSQVTMMFWYRQQPGQSLTLIATANQGSEATYESGFVIDKFPISRPNLTFSTLTVSNMSPEDSSIYLCSVVYSQETQYFGPGTRLLVL.